The following is a TCR beta chain sequence with its context. The clone's antigen remains unknown. No per-base quality is available; no much larger clone lies one base away. These data come from a study of OX40 agonist ivuxolimab in advanced cancers. For the study in its entirety: The costimulatory receptor OX40 (CD134) was targeted by ivuxolimab, a fully human IgG2 agonistic monoclonal antibody. Intravenous ivuxolimab was administered to patients every 2 weeks at six dose levels: 0.01, 0.1, 0.3, 1.5, 3 and 10 mg/kg. Of the 50 or so patients in dose escalation, some 19 had hepatocellular carcinoma, roughly 15 had melanoma, 9 had renal cell carcinoma and 9 had head and neck cancer. A male proportion of around 80% and a mean age of 60 years, ranging from about 20 to 80, were recorded for the dose-escalation cohort. Patients were allowed to have had prior anti-PD-1, anti-PD-L1 or anti-CTLA-4 therapy, and 40% to 45% of the dose-escalation patients had been treated with checkpoint inhibitors. Partial responses were achieved by three dose-escalation patients, of whom one had hepatocellular carcinoma and two had cutaneous melanoma. The purpose of peripheral TCRbeta sequencing was to test whether ivuxolimab changed TCR sequence diversity and led to clonal T-cell expansion. The paper reports the monotherapy dose-escalation portion (N of about 47 patients) of the phase I ivuxolimab trial.

Here is what the overall study found, with its caveats: After ivuxolimab, expanded clones were on average more numerous among CD8+ T cells than among CD4+ T cells. Low levels of normalized T-cell clonal expansion were also shown by some nonresponding patients. Antigen specificity was not determined for the clonally expanded peripheral T cells. In the 0.1-3.0 mg/kg groups, partial responders were among the patients with the lowest normalized peripheral clonal expansion, particularly in CD8+ T cells. Clonal expansion of both CD4+ and CD8+ blood T cells was observed from baseline to week 6 at doses 0.1 to 3.0 mg/kg.

Patients with autoimmune disease history or receiving systemic immunosuppression were excluded from the trial. Peripheral blood for TCR sequencing was collected from all dose cohorts at baseline, on cycle 4 day 1, and on cycle 7 day 1. Samples came from an open-label, multicenter, first-in-human phase I dose-escalation trial of ivuxolimab. Adults with locally advanced or metastatic melanoma, renal cell carcinoma, hepatocellular carcinoma or head and neck squamous cell carcinoma were enrolled in the trial. Before TCR sequencing, CD4+ and CD8+ T cells were separately sorted from peripheral blood. Genomic DNA was extracted from sorted cells for sequencing of the TCRbeta CDR3 region. TCRbeta CDR3 regions were sequenced using the immunoSEQ Assay. The source is immuneACCESS, and TCRdb retained only in-frame sequences with V and J called. Part of the clones is not carried over; for the studies checked, unresolved V genes explain less than half of this, and the remainder is unexplained. This sample lists about 62,000 clones; more than 85% were detected once. 13% of the sample is held by the ten biggest clonotypes.

This TCR derives from an adult with an advanced solid tumor such as melanoma, head and neck, liver or kidney cancer. Material: CD4+ or CD8+ T cells sorted from blood, obtained in a trial of the OX40 agonist ivuxolimab.

For the CDR3, the sequence is CASSMGGTGYGYTF. The DNA reads TGTGCCAGTAGTATGGGGGGGACGGGCTATGGCTACACCTTC. The chain was built from TRBV19 and TRBJ1-2; tentative D gene TRBD1, with 5 bases matching. The junction shows trimming of 3 bases on V and 4 bases on J, plus 12 bases between the germline ends. Sequences LNHDA (CDR1) and SQIVND (CDR2) are obtained from the germline V gene (reference sequence). From cysteine to phenylalanine, the CDR3 is 14 amino acids long. The kept DNA is CDR3 alone, 42 bases in frame from the first base.